This T cell receptor beta chain was profiled in a study of blood T cells in healthy people across ages. Study-level findings and limits: Versus aged donors, long-lived donors had higher diversity and more naive CD4+ cells. Roughly linear declines in TCR beta diversity per million T cells occurred with age.

V was trimmed by 1 base and J by 6 bases, leaving 15 bases between them. Germline lookup yields CDR1 LGHDT and CDR2 YNNKEL (reference sequence). The CDR3 has 16 amino acids. To note about this clonotype: Its antigen is not identified.

With a J-beta primer mix and a sample-barcoded 5' primer, a second PCR ran about 7 to 11 cycles. TCRdb re-called the 5' RACE reads with MiXCR, one entry per CDR3 protein. The repertoire holds hundreds of thousands of distinct CDR3 sequences, with 20% to 25% as singletons. This receptor was taken from a man aged 65 to 85 in good health. The chain couples TRBV3-1 to TRBJ2-2, with D unclear. Sequences were obtained from blood. The CDR3 is CASSQGGAAKSGELFF. The CDR3 nucleotides read TGTGCCAGCAGCCAAGGCGGAGCCGCCAAATCCGGGGAGCTGTTTTTT.